The 4 T cell receptor beta chains below were found in one sample sequenced in a study of Graves' ophthalmopathy and Graves' hyperthyroidism. For repertoire sequencing, the TCR beta CDR3 regions were amplified from RNA transcripts. A first-round RT-PCR used HTBI primers, followed by a second-round multiplex PCR. Using its own MiXCR run on the multiplex PCR reads, TCRdb lists one record per CDR3 protein. The sample has over a million distinct CDR3 sequences; approximately 35% are singletons. Sequenced: peripheral blood or thyroid tissue (not recorded which). The origin of the receptors is an adult man with Graves' hyperthyroidism.

The chain uses TRBV2 and TRBJ1-5; 10 nucleotides agree with TRBD1. The CDR3 totals 15 residues. Per germline, CDR1 SNHLY and CDR2 FYNNEI. V lost 6 bases and J lost 6; bases outside the gene matches: 8. The CDR3 here is CASRPGQGKGQPQHF. CDR3 nucleotide sequence: TGTGCCAGCAGACCGGGACAGGGGAAAGGTCAGCCCCAGCATTTT.

This clonotype was recorded at least ten times. The genes are TRBV20-1 and TRBJ2-5, with 9 bases identical to TRBD2. Germline trimming cut 0 bases from V and 5 bases from J; bases unmatched to any gene: 10. The germline gives CDR1 DFQATT, CDR2 SNEGSKA (reference sequence). This CDR3 region has 16 residues. CDR3 in DNA: TGCAGTGCTAGAGATCGGATAGCGGGGGAGTCGGAGACCCAGTACTTC. This encodes CSARDRIAGESETQYF.

This clonotype was observed a handful of times. The rearrangement links TRBV28 to TRBJ2-7, with TRBD1 as a possible D gene (5 bases). The CDR3 consists of 13 residues. Looked up from germline, CDR1 is MDHEN and CDR2 is SYDVKM. The germline V and J ends were trimmed by 5 bases and 5 bases, with 13 bases remaining between them. The chain's CDR3 is CASSPTIRDEQYF. Written as DNA, the CDR3 is TGTGCCAGCAGTCCCACGATCAGGGACGAGCAGTACTTC.

The V and J genes are TRBV6-1 and TRBJ1-1; D call uncertain. Trimming pared 6 bases from V and 3 bases from J, leaving 5 bases between. Germline V lookup: CDR1 MNHNS, CDR2 SASEGT. CDR3 length equals 11 residues. The CDR3 sequence is CASRTDTEAFF. DNA for the CDR3: TGTGCCAGCAGGACCGACACTGAAGCTTTCTTT.